These T cell receptor beta chains were read from a single sample in a study of blood T cells in healthy people across ages. MiXCR was run by TCRdb on the 5' RACE reads, yielding one entry per CDR3 protein. The top ten hold approximately 24% of the sample, which has roughly 730,000 distinct CDR3 sequences, about 56% seen once. The sequenced sample consisted of blood. The receptors were gathered from a middle-aged man in good health. Each CDR3 is given with its conserved first and last residue. The order of the fields is J gene, V gene, D gene, clone size, CDR3 protein, CDR3 DNA. A D gene is named only where the DNA matches it firmly. Clone size is shown for a subset of rows, as once, few, many or a class of expanded clone.

j_call: TRBJ1-6; v_call: TRBV6-1; d_call: -; clone_size: -; cdr3_aa: CASSEDTASSPLHF; cdr3_nt: TGTGCCAGCAGTGAGGACACGGCGAGCTCACCCCTCCACTTT
j_call: TRBJ2-5; v_call: TRBV24-1; d_call: -; clone_size: -; cdr3_aa: CATSDSPTPSGEQYF; cdr3_nt: TGTGCCACCAGTGATTCCCCGACACCCTCGGGGGAGCAGTACTTC
j_call: TRBJ1-4; v_call: TRBV29-1; d_call: -; clone_size: -; cdr3_aa: CSVRGTNEKLFF; cdr3_nt: TGCAGCGTTCGGGGGACTAATGAAAAACTGTTTTTT
j_call: TRBJ2-7; v_call: TRBV5-1; d_call: -; clone_size: once; cdr3_aa: CASSFGDRDSYEQYF; cdr3_nt: TGCGCCAGCAGCTTCGGGGATCGGGACTCCTACGAGCAGTACTTC
j_call: TRBJ2-5; v_call: TRBV29-1; d_call: -; clone_size: -; cdr3_aa: CSVEGSRETRDNEQYF; cdr3_nt: TGCAGCGTTGAAGGTAGCCGGGAGACTAGGGACAATGAGCAGTACTTC
j_call: TRBJ1-1; v_call: TRBV20-1; d_call: TRBD1; clone_size: -; cdr3_aa: CSCIRGLVAFF; cdr3_nt: TGCAGTTGTATCAGGGGGTTAGTAGCTTTCTTT
j_call: TRBJ2-1; v_call: TRBV7-3; d_call: -; clone_size: -; cdr3_aa: CASSLNRDSISYNEQFF; cdr3_nt: TGTGCCAGCAGCTTGAACCGGGACTCTATTTCCTACAATGAGCAGTTCTTC
j_call: TRBJ2-5; v_call: TRBV28; d_call: -; clone_size: once; cdr3_aa: CASRPGLGETQYF; cdr3_nt: TGTGCCAGCAGGCCAGGGTTGGGAGAGACCCAGTACTTC
j_call: TRBJ2-1; v_call: TRBV28; d_call: TRBD2; clone_size: -; cdr3_aa: CASSYGTSADNEQFF; cdr3_nt: TGTGCCAGCAGTTACGGGACTAGCGCAGACAATGAGCAGTTCTTC
j_call: TRBJ2-5; v_call: TRBV7-3; d_call: -; clone_size: few; cdr3_aa: CASSSLGLTQETQYF; cdr3_nt: TGTGCCAGCAGCTCGCTAGGACTAACCCAAGAGACCCAGTACTTC
j_call: TRBJ2-3; v_call: TRBV3-1; d_call: -; clone_size: -; cdr3_aa: CASSQWRDRADTQYF; cdr3_nt: TGTGCCAGCAGCCAATGGCGGGATAGGGCAGATACGCAGTATTTT
j_call: TRBJ2-5; v_call: TRBV28; d_call: -; clone_size: -; cdr3_aa: CASSLLDHHGAQYF; cdr3_nt: TGTGCCAGCAGTTTATTGGACCACCATGGGGCCCAGTACTTC
j_call: TRBJ1-3; v_call: TRBV10-3; d_call: -; clone_size: -; cdr3_aa: CAIRRAASSGNTIYF; cdr3_nt: TGTGCCATCAGACGGGCAGCTAGCTCTGGAAACACCATATATTTT
j_call: TRBJ2-7; v_call: TRBV9; d_call: -; clone_size: -; cdr3_aa: CASSVGGGTYEQYF; cdr3_nt: TGTGCCAGCAGCGTAGGTGGGGGAACCTACGAGCAGTACTTC
j_call: TRBJ1-1; v_call: TRBV20-1; d_call: -; clone_size: -; cdr3_aa: CSASRSGVDTEAFF; cdr3_nt: TGCAGTGCTAGCAGGTCAGGCGTGGACACTGAAGCTTTCTTT
j_call: TRBJ2-3; v_call: TRBV6-2/TRBV6-3; d_call: TRBD2; clone_size: -; cdr3_aa: CASSYSSALAGGRLPSTDTQYF; cdr3_nt: TGTGCCAGCAGTTACTCCTCGGCGCTAGCGGGAGGCAGGCTCCCTAGCACAGATACGCAGTATTTT
j_call: TRBJ1-4; v_call: TRBV6-2/TRBV6-3; d_call: -; clone_size: -; cdr3_aa: CASSSSSGTGTNEKLFF; cdr3_nt: TGTGCCAGCAGTTCCAGCTCGGGGACGGGAACTAATGAAAAACTGTTTTTT
j_call: TRBJ2-3; v_call: TRBV20-1; d_call: TRBD2; clone_size: few; cdr3_aa: CSARGRGGSTDTQYF; cdr3_nt: TGCAGTGCTAGAGGGCGGGGGGGAAGCACAGATACGCAGTATTTT
j_call: TRBJ2-2; v_call: TRBV20-1; d_call: TRBD1; clone_size: once; cdr3_aa: CSASPYRTGPFRTGELFF; cdr3_nt: TGCAGTGCTAGCCCCTACCGGACAGGGCCATTCAGGACCGGGGAGCTGTTTTTT
j_call: TRBJ2-3; v_call: TRBV20-1; d_call: -; clone_size: -; cdr3_aa: CSAQAPGRGLPDTQYF; cdr3_nt: TGCAGTGCCCAAGCTCCGGGACGGGGGTTGCCAGATACGCAGTATTTT
j_call: TRBJ2-1; v_call: TRBV3-1; d_call: TRBD2; clone_size: few; cdr3_aa: CASSATSGAYNEQFF; cdr3_nt: TGTGCCAGCAGCGCAACTAGCGGGGCTTACAATGAGCAGTTCTTC
j_call: TRBJ2-4; v_call: TRBV27; d_call: -; clone_size: -; cdr3_aa: CASSSISTAQQYF; cdr3_nt: TGTGCCAGCAGTTCGATTAGCACTGCTCAGCAGTACTTC